The subject of this entry is one T cell receptor beta chain. This entry is derived from a study of control samples from healthy donors and cancer patients. The CDR3 totals 16 residues. Trimming cost V 3 bases and J 7 bases, with 18 bases left between them. Germline CDR1 reads LNHDA; CDR2 reads SQIVND (reference sequence). The repertoire was sequenced with immunoSEQ multiplex PCR; TCRdb's copy has only in-frame clones and lacks some. In the table there are about 120,000 clones, 85% to 90% of which are singletons. The sequence came from a woman aged 45-60 years with colorectal cancer. The chain is built from TRBV19 and TRBJ1-4; D is possibly TRBD1 (5 bases). The sample consisted of PBMCs. Here the CDR3 DNA reads TGTGCCAGTAGTATGGCAGGGAGGCACGGAGGTGAAAAACTGTTTTTT. It specifies CASSMAGRHGGEKLFF. The entire variable domain, with the rest obtained from reference TRBV19 and TRBJ1-4, is as follows: DGGITQSPKYLFRKEGQNVTLSCEQNLNHDAMYWYRQDPGQGLRLIYYSQIVNDFQKGDIAEGYSVSREKKESFPLTVTSAQKNPTAFYLCASSMAGRHGGEKLFFGSGTQLSVL.